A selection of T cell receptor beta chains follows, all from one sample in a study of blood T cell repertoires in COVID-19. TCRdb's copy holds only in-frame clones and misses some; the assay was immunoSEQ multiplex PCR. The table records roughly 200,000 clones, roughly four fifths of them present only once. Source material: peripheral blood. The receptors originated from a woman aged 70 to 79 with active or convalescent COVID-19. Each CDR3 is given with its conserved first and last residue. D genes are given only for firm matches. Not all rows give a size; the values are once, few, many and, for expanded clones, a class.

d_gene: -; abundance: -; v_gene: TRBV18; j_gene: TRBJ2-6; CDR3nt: TGTGCCAGCTCACCAGAGAGATCTGGGGCCAACGTCCTGACTTTC; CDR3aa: CASSPERSGANVLTF
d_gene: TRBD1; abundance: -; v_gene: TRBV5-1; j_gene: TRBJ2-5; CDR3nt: TGCGCCAGCAGCACATACAGGGGGCGAGGGGAGACCCAGTACTTC; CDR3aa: CASSTYRGRGETQYF
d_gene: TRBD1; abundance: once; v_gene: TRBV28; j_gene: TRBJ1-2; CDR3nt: TGTGCCAGCAGTTTAGTTCCCGGGACAGGGATGAGGGGCTACACCTTC; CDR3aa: CASSLVPGTGMRGYTF
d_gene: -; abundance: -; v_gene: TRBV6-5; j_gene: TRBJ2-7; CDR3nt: TGTGCCAGCAGTTACTCGGGACTTAACTACGAGCAGTACTTC; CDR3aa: CASSYSGLNYEQYF
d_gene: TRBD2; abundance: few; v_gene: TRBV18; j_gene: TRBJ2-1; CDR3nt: TGTGCCAGCTCACCGGGGACTACTCACAATGAGCAGTTCTTC; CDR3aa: CASSPGTTHNEQFF
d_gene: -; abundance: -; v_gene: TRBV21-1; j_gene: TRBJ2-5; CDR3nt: TGTGCCAGCAGCTCCCGATGGGACAGGGTTCAAGAGACCCAGTACTTC; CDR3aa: CASSSRWDRVQETQYF
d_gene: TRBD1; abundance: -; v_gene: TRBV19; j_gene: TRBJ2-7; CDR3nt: TGTGCCAGTGGAGCGACAGGGTCATACGAGCAGTACTTC; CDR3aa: CASGATGSYEQYF
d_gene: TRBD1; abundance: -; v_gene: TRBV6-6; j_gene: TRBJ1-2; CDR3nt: TGTGCCAGCAGCCCGACCCAGGGGGCGATCGGTGGCTACACCTTC; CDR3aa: CASSPTQGAIGGYTF
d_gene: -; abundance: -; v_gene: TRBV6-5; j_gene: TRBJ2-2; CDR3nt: TGTGCCAGCCGATATCCGAACGGGGTCCCAGAGCTGTTTTTT; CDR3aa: CASRYPNGVPELFF
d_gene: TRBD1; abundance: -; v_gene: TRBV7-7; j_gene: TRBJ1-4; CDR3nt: TGTGCTAGCAGCCCCAGGACAGGGGGCTGTGAAAAACTGTTTTTT; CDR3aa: CASSPRTGGCEKLFF
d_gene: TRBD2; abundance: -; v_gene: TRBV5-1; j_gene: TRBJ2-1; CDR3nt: TGCGCCAGCAGCTTGGCTGGGGTAGCGGGAGGAGATGAGCAGTTCTTC; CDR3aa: CASSLAGVAGGDEQFF
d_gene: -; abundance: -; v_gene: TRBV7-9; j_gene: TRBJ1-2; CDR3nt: TGTGCCAGCAGCTTGACAGAGCCTAACTATGGCTACACCTTC; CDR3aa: CASSLTEPNYGYTF
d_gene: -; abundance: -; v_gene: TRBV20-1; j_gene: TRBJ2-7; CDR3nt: TGCAGTGCTAGTGGAGGCAGTCCCTACGAGCAGTACTTC; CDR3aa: CSASGGSPYEQYF
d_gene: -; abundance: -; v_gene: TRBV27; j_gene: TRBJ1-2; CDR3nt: TGTGCCAGCAGTTCCCAGTTCTCTGGCTACACCTTC; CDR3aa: CASSSQFSGYTF
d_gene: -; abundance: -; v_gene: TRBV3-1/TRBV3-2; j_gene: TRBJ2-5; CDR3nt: TGTGCCAGCAGCCCTAGGGGAATGGAGACCCAGTACTTC; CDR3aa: CASSPRGMETQYF
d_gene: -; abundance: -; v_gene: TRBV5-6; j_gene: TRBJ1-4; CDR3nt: TGTGCCAGCAGTCTGGGAGGACTTGACGGGAAAAAACTGTTTTTT; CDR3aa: CASSLGGLDGKKLFF
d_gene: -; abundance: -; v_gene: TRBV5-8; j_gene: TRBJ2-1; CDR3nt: TGTGCCAGCGCGCCGGGTCGGAGCTCCTACAATGAGCAGTTCTTC; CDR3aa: CASAPGRSSYNEQFF
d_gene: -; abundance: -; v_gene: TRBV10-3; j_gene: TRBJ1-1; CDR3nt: TGTGCCATCACCGGCGGGTTCAACACTGAAGCTTTCTTT; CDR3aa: CAITGGFNTEAFF
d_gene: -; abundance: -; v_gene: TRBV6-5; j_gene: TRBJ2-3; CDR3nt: TGTGCCCACCGTCTTGCGGGGTCAGATACGCAGTATTTT; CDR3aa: CAHRLAGSDTQYF
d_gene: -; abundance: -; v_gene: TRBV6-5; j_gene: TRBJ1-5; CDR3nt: TGTGCCAGCACCCTCCAAATTCTATCCAATCAGCCCCAGCATTTT; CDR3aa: CASTLQILSNQPQHF
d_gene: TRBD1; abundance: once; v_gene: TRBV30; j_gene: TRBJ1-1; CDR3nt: TGTGCCTGGGCAGGGGGCCGGGGCACTGAAGCTTTCTTT; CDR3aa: CAWAGGRGTEAFF
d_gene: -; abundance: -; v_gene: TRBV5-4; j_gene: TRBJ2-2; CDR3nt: TGTGCCAGCAGCTTAGCGGTATCGAACACCGGGGAGCTGTTTTTT; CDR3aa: CASSLAVSNTGELFF
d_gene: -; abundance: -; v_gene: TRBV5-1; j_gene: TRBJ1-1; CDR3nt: TGCGCCAGCAGCTTAAGGGGAACTGAAGCTTTCTTT; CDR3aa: CASSLRGTEAFF
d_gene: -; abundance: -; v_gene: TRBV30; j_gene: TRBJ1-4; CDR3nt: TGTGCCTCCTGGGGAGACGGGGGTGAAAAACTGTTTTTT; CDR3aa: CASWGDGGEKLFF
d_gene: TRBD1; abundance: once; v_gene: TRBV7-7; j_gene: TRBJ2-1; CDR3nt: TGTGCTAGCAGCCCTGGGACAGGGGGTTCCTACAATGAGCAGTTCTTC; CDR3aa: CASSPGTGGSYNEQFF
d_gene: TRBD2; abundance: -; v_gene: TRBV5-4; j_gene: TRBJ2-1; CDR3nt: TGTGCCAGCAGCCTTGATGGGCGGGAGGGCCTTGGGGAGCAGTTCTTC; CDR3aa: CASSLDGREGLGEQFF
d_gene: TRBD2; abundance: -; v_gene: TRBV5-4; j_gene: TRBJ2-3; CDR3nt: TGTGCCAGCAGCTATTTTAGCGGGAGGGCCAATACGCAGTATTTT; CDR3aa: CASSYFSGRANTQYF
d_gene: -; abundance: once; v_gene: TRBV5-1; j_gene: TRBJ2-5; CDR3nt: TGCGCCAGCAGCCTACATCGACAGTTGGAGACCCAGTACTTC; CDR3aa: CASSLHRQLETQYF
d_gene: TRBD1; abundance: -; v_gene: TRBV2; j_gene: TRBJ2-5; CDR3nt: TGTGCCAGCAGTGATCAGGGGGTAGGGGAGACCCAGTACTTC; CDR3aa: CASSDQGVGETQYF
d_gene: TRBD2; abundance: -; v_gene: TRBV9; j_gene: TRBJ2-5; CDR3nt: TGTGCCAGCAGCGTGTCCCCGGGACAGCTAGCGGGAGCTCGGGAGACCCAGTACTTC; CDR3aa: CASSVSPGQLAGARETQYF
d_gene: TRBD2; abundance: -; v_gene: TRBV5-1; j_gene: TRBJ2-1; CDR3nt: TGCGCCAGCAGCTTGAACGTACTAGCGGGTCCTAATGAGCAGTTCTTC; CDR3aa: CASSLNVLAGPNEQFF
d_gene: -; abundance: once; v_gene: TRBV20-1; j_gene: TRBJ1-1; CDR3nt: TGCAGTGCTAGTGATCCCCCCCGGGGGAACACTGAAGCTTTCTTT; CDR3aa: CSASDPPRGNTEAFF
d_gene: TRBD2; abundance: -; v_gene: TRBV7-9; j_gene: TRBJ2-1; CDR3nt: TGTGCCAGCAGCCAAAGTCTGGGAGGGGATTACAATGAGCAGTTCTTC; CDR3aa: CASSQSLGGDYNEQFF
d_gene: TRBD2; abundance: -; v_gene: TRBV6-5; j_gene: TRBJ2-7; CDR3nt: TGTGCCAGCAGTTACTCAACTAGCGGGAGTTCGTACGAGCAGTACTTC; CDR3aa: CASSYSTSGSSYEQYF
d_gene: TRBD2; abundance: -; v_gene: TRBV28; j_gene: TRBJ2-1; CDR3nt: TGTGCCAGCAGCCCGCTAGCGGGAGGACTCCTGAGCTCCTACAATGAGCAGTTCTTC; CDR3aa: CASSPLAGGLLSSYNEQFF
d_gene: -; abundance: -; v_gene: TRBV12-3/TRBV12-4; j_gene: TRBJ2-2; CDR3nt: TGTGCCAGCAGTTTTAGTTCCACCGGGGAGCTGTTTTTT; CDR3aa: CASSFSSTGELFF
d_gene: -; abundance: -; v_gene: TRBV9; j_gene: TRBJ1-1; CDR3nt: TGTGCCAGCAGCGTCAGGGGAGGGCCCACTGAAGCTTTCTTT; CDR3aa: CASSVRGGPTEAFF
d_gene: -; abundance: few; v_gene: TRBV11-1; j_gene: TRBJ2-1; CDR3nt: TGTGCCAGCAGCGCACAGGCAGACTACAATGAGCAGTTCTTC; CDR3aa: CASSAQADYNEQFF
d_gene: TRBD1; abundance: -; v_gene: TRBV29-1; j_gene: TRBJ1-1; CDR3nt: TGCAGCGTTGTGGGGCAGGGGGCATTGGACACTGAAGCTTTCTTT; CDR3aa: CSVVGQGALDTEAFF
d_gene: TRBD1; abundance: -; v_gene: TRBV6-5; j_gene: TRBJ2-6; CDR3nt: TGTGCCAGCAGTTACGGGGACAGGGCTGGGGCCAACGTCCTGACTTTC; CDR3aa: CASSYGDRAGANVLTF
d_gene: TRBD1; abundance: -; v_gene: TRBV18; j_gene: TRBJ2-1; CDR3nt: TGTGCCAGCTCGGACCGGGACAGGGCAGGAGGGAGCTCCTACAATGAGCAGTTCTTC; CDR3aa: CASSDRDRAGGSSYNEQFF
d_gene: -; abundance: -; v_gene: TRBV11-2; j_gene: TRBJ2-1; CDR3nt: TGTGCCAGCAGGCCCGAAGGGGCCGAGCAGTTCTTC; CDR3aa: CASRPEGAEQFF
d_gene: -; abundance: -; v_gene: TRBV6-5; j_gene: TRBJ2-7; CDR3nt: TGTGCCAGCAGTTACTCGACGGGGAGCCACGAGCAGTACTTC; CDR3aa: CASSYSTGSHEQYF
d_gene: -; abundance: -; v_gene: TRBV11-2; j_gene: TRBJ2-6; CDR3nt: TGTGCCAGCAGTTATGGATGGCGCAGGGCTGGGGCCAACGTCCTGACTTTC; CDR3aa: CASSYGWRRAGANVLTF
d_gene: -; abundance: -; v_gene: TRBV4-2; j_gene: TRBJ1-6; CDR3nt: TGTGCCAGCAGCCACGTCGGGGGGTCCAGCTCACCCCTCCACTTT; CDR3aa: CASSHVGGSSSPLHF
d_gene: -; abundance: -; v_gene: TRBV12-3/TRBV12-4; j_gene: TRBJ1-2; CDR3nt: TGTGCCAGCAGTTTGACAGGAGCCTATGGCTACACCTTC; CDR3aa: CASSLTGAYGYTF
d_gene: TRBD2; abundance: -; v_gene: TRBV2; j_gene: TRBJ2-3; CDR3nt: TGTGCCAGCAGTGAACTAGCGGGAGTCATAGATACGCAGTATTTT; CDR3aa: CASSELAGVIDTQYF
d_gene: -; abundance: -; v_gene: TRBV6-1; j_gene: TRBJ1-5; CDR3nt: TGTGCCAGCAGTGAAAGGCGGAATAGCAATCAGCCCCAGCATTTT; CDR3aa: CASSERRNSNQPQHF
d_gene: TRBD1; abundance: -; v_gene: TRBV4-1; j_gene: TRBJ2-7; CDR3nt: TGCGCCAGCAGCGGACAGGGGAGGGTCCACGAGCAGTACTTC; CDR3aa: CASSGQGRVHEQYF
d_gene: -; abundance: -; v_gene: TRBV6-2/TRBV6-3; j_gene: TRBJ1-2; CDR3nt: TGTGCCAGCAGTTACTCTTCCAGGGAAAGGGGCTACACCTTC; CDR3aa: CASSYSSRERGYTF
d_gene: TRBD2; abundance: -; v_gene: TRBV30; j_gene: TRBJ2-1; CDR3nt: TGTGCCTGGAGGCGTGGGACTAGCGGGATTGTCTACAATGAGCAGTTCTTC; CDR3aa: CAWRRGTSGIVYNEQFF
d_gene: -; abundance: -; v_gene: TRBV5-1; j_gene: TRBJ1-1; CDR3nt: TGCGCCAGCACCCTAGGGGGATTTGACACTGAAGCTTTCTTT; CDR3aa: CASTLGGFDTEAFF
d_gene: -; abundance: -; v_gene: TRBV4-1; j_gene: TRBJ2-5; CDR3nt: TGCGCCAGCAGCCAGGATAATGGACATTCCCAAGAGACCCAGTACTTC; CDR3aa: CASSQDNGHSQETQYF
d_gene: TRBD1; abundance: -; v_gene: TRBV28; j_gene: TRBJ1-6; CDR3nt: TGTGCCAGCAGTCTCCACGGACAGGGGGCGAATTCACCCCTCCACTTT; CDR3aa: CASSLHGQGANSPLHF
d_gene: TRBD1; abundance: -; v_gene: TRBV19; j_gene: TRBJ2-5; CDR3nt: TGTGCCAGTAGTCCTCTAGGAGGACAGGGATCAGGGACCCAGTACTTC; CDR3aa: CASSPLGGQGSGTQYF
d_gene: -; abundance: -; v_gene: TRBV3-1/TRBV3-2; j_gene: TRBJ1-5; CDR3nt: TGTGCCAGCAGCCAAGGGGGGCCAGGGCAGCCCCAGCATTTT; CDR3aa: CASSQGGPGQPQHF
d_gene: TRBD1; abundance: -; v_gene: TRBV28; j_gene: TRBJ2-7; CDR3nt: TGTGCCAGCAGTTCCAAATCGGGACAGGGGTCGTGGGAGCAGTACTTC; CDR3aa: CASSSKSGQGSWEQYF
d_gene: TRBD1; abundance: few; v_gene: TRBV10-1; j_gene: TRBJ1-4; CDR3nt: TGCGGTAGGACAGGAGAGGATGAAAAACTGTTTTTT; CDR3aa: CGRTGEDEKLFF